This T cell receptor beta chain comes out of a study of T cells in localized non-small cell lung cancer. Of note for this clone: Its specificity is not known.

V shed 4 bases and J shed 1 base, with 12 bases lying between them. CDR3 length: 15 residues. Germline CDR1 is SGHDN and CDR2 is FVKESK. Findings and caveats of the study: The greatest T cell clonality was found in uninvolved adjacent lung (higher than in tumor). A median of 57 of the top 100 tumor clones appeared in adjacent lung, which was paired and uninvolved.

Some clones are missing from TCRdb's copy, which holds only in-frame ones; the method was immunoSEQ multiplex PCR. The profile shows over 40,000 clones, roughly 83% of them singletons. This rearrangement joins TRBV14 to TRBJ2-3, with D perhaps TRBD2 (5 bases). The origin of this receptor is a man aged 35 to 69 with stage III lung adenocarcinoma. This specimen consisted of peripheral blood mononuclear cells, obtained before any cancer treatment. The CDR3, as DNA: TGTGCCAGCAGCCGGCGGGCCCTTGGCACAGATACGCAGTATTTT. Translated: CASSRRALGTDTQYF.